The 19 T cell receptor beta chains in this list originate from one sample, sequenced in a study of T cell repertoires in cytomegalovirus infection. TCRdb re-analysed the reads in MiXCR, keeping a single row per CDR3 protein. The sample yields some 100,000 distinct CDR3 sequences, about a quarter seen once. The sequencing input was CD8+ T cells from PBMCs. These receptors were taken from a human donor in good health (CMV status not recorded). Some clones in this sample may be carry-over from other donors' samples.

This clonotype occurred many times. V usage is TRBV19 and J usage is TRBJ1-1; D gene unclear. The V end lost 5 bases, the J end lost 6 bases, and 16 bases lay between the germline ends. This CDR3 comprises 14 residues. Germline-derived CDR1 and CDR2 are LNHDA and SQIVND (reference sequence). CDR3 in amino acids: CASSPILGSSEAFF. The CDR3 nucleotides are TGTGCCAGTAGTCCGATCCTGGGCTCTTCTGAAGCTTTCTTT.

This clonotype was seen only a few times. The V call is TRBV7-9, the J call TRBJ2-1; TRBD1 matches 11 bases. CDR1 is SEHNR, CDR2 FQNEAQ, per germline (reference sequence). The CDR3 extends over 13 amino acids. V gave up 6 bases and J gave up 6 bases; unmatched junction bases: 1. DNA of the CDR3: TGTGCCAGCAGTGGGACAGGGGGCAATGAGCAGTTCTTC. It encodes CASSGTGGNEQFF.

CDR3 residues: CASSLESGQGFDNEQFF. The CDR3 coding sequence is TGCGCCAGCAGCTTAGAATCCGGACAGGGATTTGACAATGAGCAGTTCTTC. The J gene is TRBJ2-1, the V gene TRBV5-1; 8 bases fit TRBD1. V lost 2 bases and J lost 5; bases outside the gene matches: 12. Germline V CDR1 and CDR2: SGHRS, YFSETQ. The CDR3 is made up of 17 amino acids.

This clonotype was counted a few times. Here the CDR3 reads CASSPTGTHYEQYF. The DNA for the CDR3 is TGTGCCAGCAGCCCCACGGGGACTCATTACGAGCAGTACTTC. This chain connects TRBV28 to TRBJ2-7; perhaps TRBD2 as D (6 bases). The V gene's germline CDR1 is MDHEN and CDR2 SYDVKM. The CDR3 is 14 amino acids. The V end lost 6 bases, the J end lost 4 bases, and 16 bases lay between the germline ends. The full variable domain, in which reference TRBV28 and TRBJ2-7 provide the parts outside the CDR3, is DVKVTQSSRYLVKRTGEKVFLECVQDMDHENMFWYRQDPGLGLRLIYFSYDVKMKEKGDIPEGYSVSREKKERFSLILESASTNQTSMYLCASSPTGTHYEQYFGPGTRLTVT.

The rearrangement uses TRBV3-1 and TRBJ2-3; no definite D call. The germline V gene has CDR1 LGHDT and CDR2 YNNKEL (reference sequence). V shed 0 bases and J shed 5 bases, with 6 bases lying between them. The CDR3 totals 13 residues. The chain's CDR3 is CASSQDALDTQYF. CDR3 coding DNA: TGTGCCAGCAGCCAAGATGCACTAGATACGCAGTATTTT.

This clonotype was seen only a few times. A much larger clone differs from this one at a single base, so this may be a read error. The CDR3, as DNA: TGTGCCAGCAGCGGAGAGTTGAACACTGAAGCTTTCTTT. This sequence encodes CASSGELNTEAFF. This sequence joins TRBV6-2 or TRBV6-3 and TRBJ1-1; D unresolved. The germline gives CDR1 MNHEY, CDR2 SVGEGT. This CDR3 contains 13 residues. V lost 6 bases, J lost 0 bases, and 8 bases lay in between.

This clonotype showed up many times. V is TRBV7-6 and J is TRBJ1-5; TRBD1 agrees at 8 bases. J gave up 0 bases and V 4 bases, and 5 bases lay outside the gene matches. The CDR3 runs 16 residues. From germline, CDR1 is SGHVS and CDR2 FNYEAQ. CDR3 nucleotide sequence: TGTGCCAGCAGCTCGGGGGACAGGTATAGCAATCAGCCCCAGCATTTT. Its translation is CASSSGDRYSNQPQHF.

The sample holds a few counts of this clonotype. The genes are TRBV30 and TRBJ2-1; tentative D call: TRBD2 (5 bases). V was clipped by 4 bases and J by 9 bases, with 13 bases between them. The germline gives CDR1 GTSNPN, CDR2 SVGIG (reference sequence). The CDR3 runs to 12 residues. The DNA of the CDR3 is TGTGCCTGGACCCCGACCGGGATTGAGCAGTTCTTC. Its protein product is CAWTPTGIEQFF.

The table lists this clonotype with many counts. The gene calls are TRBV11-2 and TRBJ2-4; a possible D gene is TRBD2 (5 bases). Deletions cut 5 bases from V and 4 bases from J, with 18 bases between. The CDR3 spans 16 residues. The germline V gene encodes CDR1 SGHAT and CDR2 FQNNGV. The CDR3 DNA is TGTGCCAGCAGCCGGCCCCGGGGTGGAGTAAAAAACATTCAGTACTTC. This codes for CASSRPRGGVKNIQYF. The full variable domain, with the rest looked up from reference TRBV11-2 and TRBJ2-4, is EAGVAQSPRYKIIEKRQSVAFWCNPISGHATLYWYQQILGQGPKLLIQFQNNGVVDDSQLPKDRFSAERLKGVDSTLKIQPAKLEDSAVYLCASSRPRGGVKNIQYFGAGTRLSVL.

This clonotype has ten or more counts. The chain employs TRBV10-3 and TRBJ1-6; D not resolved. Germline CDR1 is ENHRY and CDR2 is SYGVKD. This CDR3 region has 14 residues. V dropped 0 bases and J dropped 7 bases, with 7 bases sitting between them. CDR3 sequence (DNA): TGTGCCATCAGTGAGTCTGGAACAAATTCACCCCTCCACTTT. This sequence encodes CAISESGTNSPLHF.

Ten or more counts support this clonotype. The rearrangement uses TRBV7-9 and TRBJ2-1; 9 bases are a match to TRBD2. Germline V gene data show CDR1 as SEHNR and CDR2 as FQNEAQ (reference sequence). CDR3 length: 14 residues. J lost 8 bases, V lost 3 bases, and 5 bases had no gene match. The CDR3 DNA is TGTGCCAGCAGCTTTCTAGCGGGGCCATATGAGCAGTTCTTC. Translated: CASSFLAGPYEQFF.

The rearrangement links TRBV29-1 to TRBJ2-7, with D possibly TRBD1 on 6 matching bases. The V gene's germline CDR1 is SQVTM and CDR2 ANQGSEA. The CDR3 loop spans 13 amino acids. Trimming took 0 bases from V and 3 from J, leaving 9 bases between them. In nucleotides, the CDR3 is TGCAGCGTTGAAGACAAGGACAGCTACGAGCAGTACTTC. Residues: CSVEDKDSYEQYF.

The chain has TRBV13 and TRBJ2-1; D may be TRBD2 (6 bases). V was pared by 2 bases and J by 5 bases, with 16 bases between. Germline V gene data show CDR1 as PRHDT and CDR2 as FYEKMQ (reference sequence). The CDR3 loop spans 16 amino acids. The CDR3 coding sequence is TGTGCCAGCAGCTTAAGGTCTAGCGCGGTCCACAATGAGCAGTTCTTC. Its translation is CASSLRSSAVHNEQFF.

Here the CDR3 DNA reads TGTGCCACCAGACCCCCGGGACAGGGGGCCTACGAGCAGTACTTC. It translates to CATRPPGQGAYEQYF. The chain uses TRBV10-3 and TRBJ2-7; TRBD1 matches at 11 bases. After removal of 10 bases from V and 2 bases from J, the junction contained 10 bases not matched to a gene. Germline assignment: CDR1 ENHRY and CDR2 SYGVKD. CDR3 length: 15 amino acids.

This clonotype was recorded many times. The V gene is TRBV12-3 or TRBV12-4, the J gene TRBJ1-5, with TRBD1 matching over 10 bases. J gave up 4 bases and V 6 bases, and 0 bases lay outside the gene matches. CDR3 length equals 13 residues. The DNA for the CDR3 is TGTGCCAGCAGGGGACAGGGGAATCAGCCCCAGCATTTT. Translation gives CASRGQGNQPQHF.

The rearrangement links TRBV6-2 or TRBV6-3 to TRBJ2-3; D ambiguous. CDR3 length: 11 residues. The germline V and J ends were trimmed by 7 bases and 2 bases, with 4 bases remaining between them. Germline assignment: CDR1 MNHEY and CDR2 SVGEGT. CDR3 region: CASTHTDTQYF. The CDR3 DNA sequence: TGTGCCAGCACCCACACAGATACGCAGTATTTT.

The CDR3 nucleotides are TGTGCCAGTAGCGACCTAATGGAAAATCAGCCCCAGCATTTT. It translates to CASSDLMENQPQHF. The genes are TRBV19 and TRBJ1-5, with D uncertain. Trimming left V 6 bases short and J 4 bases short, with 13 bases between. Per germline, CDR1 LNHDA and CDR2 SQIVND (reference sequence). The CDR3 has 14 amino acids.

CDR3 sequence (DNA): TGTGCCAGCTCACTTAGAGGGGGAACTTTCATGAACACTGAAGCTTTCTTT. Protein product: CASSLRGGTFMNTEAFF. The chain employs TRBV18 and TRBJ1-1; TRBD1 might be the D (6 bases). The germline CDR1 and CDR2 sequences are KGHSH and LQKENI. CDR3 length equals 17 residues. V gave up 4 bases and J gave up 0 bases, with 18 bases separating them. The full variable domain, in which reference TRBV18 and TRBJ1-1 provide the parts outside the CDR3, is NAGVMQNPRHLVRRRGQEARLRCSPMKGHSHVYWYRQLPEEGLKFMVYLQKENIIDESGMPKERFSAEFPKEGPSILRIQQVVRGDSAAYFCASSLRGGTFMNTEAFFGQGTRLTVV.

This chain links TRBV29-1 with TRBJ2-7, with TRBD2 matching 9 bases. CDR1 is SQVTM, CDR2 ANQGSEA, per germline. V shed 4 bases and J 4 bases; nucleotides not matched to a gene: 8. The CDR3 has 14 residues. DNA for the CDR3: TGCAGCGTTGTCTTCGCGGGAGGGGGGTACGAGCAGTACTTC. Protein sequence: CSVVFAGGGYEQYF.